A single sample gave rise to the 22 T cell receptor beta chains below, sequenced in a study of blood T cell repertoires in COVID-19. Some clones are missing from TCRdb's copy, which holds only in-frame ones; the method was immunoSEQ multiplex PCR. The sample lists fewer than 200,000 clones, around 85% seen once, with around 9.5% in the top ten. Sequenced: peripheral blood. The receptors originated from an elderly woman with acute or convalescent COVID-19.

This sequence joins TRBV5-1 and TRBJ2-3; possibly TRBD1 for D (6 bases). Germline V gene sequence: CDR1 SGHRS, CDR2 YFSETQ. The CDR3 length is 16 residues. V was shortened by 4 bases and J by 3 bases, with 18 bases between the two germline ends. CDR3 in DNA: TGCGCCAGCAGCCCCGATGCCGGACAGTTAACAGATACGCAGTATTTT. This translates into CASSPDAGQLTDTQYF.

The CDR3 reads CASSLVGTTNTEAFF. The CDR3 nucleotides are TGCGCCAGCAGCTTGGTAGGGACAACTAACACTGAAGCTTTCTTT. The chain combines TRBV5-1 with TRBJ1-1, with D maybe TRBD1 (6 bases). The CDR3 extends over 15 amino acids. Trimming removed 0 bases from V and 2 bases from J, with 11 bases in between. Germline CDR1 is SGHRS and CDR2 is YFSETQ.

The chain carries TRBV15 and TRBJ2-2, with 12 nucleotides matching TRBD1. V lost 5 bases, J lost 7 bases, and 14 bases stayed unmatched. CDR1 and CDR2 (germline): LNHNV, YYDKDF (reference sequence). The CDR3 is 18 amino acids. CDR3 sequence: CATSGRFRDRGLLGELFF. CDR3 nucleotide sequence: TGTGCCACCAGCGGCCGATTCCGGGACAGGGGGCTTCTCGGGGAGCTGTTTTTT.

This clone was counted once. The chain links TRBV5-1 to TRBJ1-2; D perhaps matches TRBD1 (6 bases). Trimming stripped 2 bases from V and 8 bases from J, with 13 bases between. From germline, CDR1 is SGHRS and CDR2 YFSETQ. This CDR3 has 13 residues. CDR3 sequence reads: CASSFSAGVGYTF. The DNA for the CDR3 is TGCGCCAGCAGCTTCTCGGCAGGGGTGGGCTACACCTTC.

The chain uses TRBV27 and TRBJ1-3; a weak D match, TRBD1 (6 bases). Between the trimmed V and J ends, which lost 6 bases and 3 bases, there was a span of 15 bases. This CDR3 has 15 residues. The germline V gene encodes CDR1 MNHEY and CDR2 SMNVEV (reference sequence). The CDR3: CASSQEQGVGNTIYF. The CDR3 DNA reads TGTGCCAGCAGCCAAGAACAGGGTGTTGGAAACACCATATATTTT.

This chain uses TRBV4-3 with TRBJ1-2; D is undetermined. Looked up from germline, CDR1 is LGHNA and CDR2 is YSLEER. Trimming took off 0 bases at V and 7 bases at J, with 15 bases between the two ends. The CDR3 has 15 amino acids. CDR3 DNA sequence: TGCGCCAGCAGCCAAGATCGCGCCCTTTACGCTGGCTACACCTTC. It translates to CASSQDRALYAGYTF.

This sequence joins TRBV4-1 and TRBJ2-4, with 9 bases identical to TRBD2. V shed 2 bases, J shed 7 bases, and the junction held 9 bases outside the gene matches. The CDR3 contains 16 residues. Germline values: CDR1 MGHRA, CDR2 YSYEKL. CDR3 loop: CASSQPIAGVGNIQYF. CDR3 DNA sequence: TGCGCCAGCAGCCAACCCATAGCGGGAGTAGGGAACATTCAGTACTTC.

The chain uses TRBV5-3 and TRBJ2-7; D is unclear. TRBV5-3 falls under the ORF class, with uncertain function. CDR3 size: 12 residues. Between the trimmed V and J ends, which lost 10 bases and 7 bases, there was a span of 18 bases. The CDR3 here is CASKRPHPEQYF. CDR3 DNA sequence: TGTGCCTCCAAGAGGCCCCACCCGGAGCAGTACTTC.

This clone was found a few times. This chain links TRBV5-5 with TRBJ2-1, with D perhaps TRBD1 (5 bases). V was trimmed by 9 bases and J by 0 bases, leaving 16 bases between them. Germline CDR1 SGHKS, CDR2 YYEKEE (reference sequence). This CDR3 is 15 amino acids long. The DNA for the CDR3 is TGTGCCACTGGGGCACCTCAAAGCTCCTACAATGAGCAGTTCTTC. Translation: CATGAPQSSYNEQFF. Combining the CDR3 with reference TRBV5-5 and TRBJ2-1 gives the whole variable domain DAGVTQSPTHLIKTRGQQVTLRCSPISGHKSVSWYQQVLGQGPQFIFQYYEKEERGRGNFPDRFSARQFPNYSSELNVNALLLGDSALYLCATGAPQSSYNEQFFGPGTRLTVL.

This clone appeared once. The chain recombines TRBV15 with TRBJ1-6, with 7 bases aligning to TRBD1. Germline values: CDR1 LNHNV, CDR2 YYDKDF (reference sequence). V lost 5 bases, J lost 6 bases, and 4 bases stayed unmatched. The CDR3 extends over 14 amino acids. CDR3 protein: CATSSTGSNSPLHF. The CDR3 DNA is TGTGCCACCAGCTCGACAGGGAGTAATTCACCCCTCCACTTT.

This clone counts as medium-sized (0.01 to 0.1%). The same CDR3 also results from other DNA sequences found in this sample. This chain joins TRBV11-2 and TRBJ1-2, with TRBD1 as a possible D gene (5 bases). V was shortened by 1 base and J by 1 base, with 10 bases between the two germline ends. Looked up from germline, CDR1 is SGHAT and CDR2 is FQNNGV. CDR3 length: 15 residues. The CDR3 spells CASSLGGTFNYGYTF. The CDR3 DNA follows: TGTGCCAGCAGCTTAGGAGGGACTTTTAACTATGGCTACACCTTC.

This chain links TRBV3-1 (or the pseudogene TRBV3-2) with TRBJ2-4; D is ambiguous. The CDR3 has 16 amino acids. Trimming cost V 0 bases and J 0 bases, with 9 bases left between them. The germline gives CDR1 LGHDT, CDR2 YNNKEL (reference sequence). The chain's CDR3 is CASSQDGRLAKNIQYF. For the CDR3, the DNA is TGTGCCAGCAGCCAAGATGGCAGACTAGCCAAAAACATTCAGTACTTC.

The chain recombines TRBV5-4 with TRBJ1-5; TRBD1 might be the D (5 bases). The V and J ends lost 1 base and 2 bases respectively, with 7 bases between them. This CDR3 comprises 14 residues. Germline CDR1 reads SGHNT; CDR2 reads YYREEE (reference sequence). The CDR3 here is CASSLTGGNQPQHF. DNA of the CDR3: TGTGCCAGCAGCTTGACAGGCGGCAATCAGCCCCAGCATTTT.

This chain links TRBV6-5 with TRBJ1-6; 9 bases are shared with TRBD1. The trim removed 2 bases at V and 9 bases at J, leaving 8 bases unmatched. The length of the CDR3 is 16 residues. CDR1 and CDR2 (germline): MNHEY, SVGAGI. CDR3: CASSYQGQGLSSPLHF. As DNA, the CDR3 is TGTGCCAGCAGTTACCAGGGACAGGGCTTGTCTTCACCCCTCCACTTT.

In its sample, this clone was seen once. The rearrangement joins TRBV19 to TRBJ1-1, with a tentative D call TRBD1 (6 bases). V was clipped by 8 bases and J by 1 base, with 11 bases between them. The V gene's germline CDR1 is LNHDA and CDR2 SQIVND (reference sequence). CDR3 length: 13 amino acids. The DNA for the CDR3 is TGTGCCAGTGGGGTGGGGGCGAACACTGAAGCTTTCTTT. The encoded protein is CASGVGANTEAFF. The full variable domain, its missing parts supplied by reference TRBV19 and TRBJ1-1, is DGGITQSPKYLFRKEGQNVTLSCEQNLNHDAMYWYRQDPGQGLRLIYYSQIVNDFQKGDIAEGYSVSREKKESFPLTVTSAQKNPTAFYLCASGVGANTEAFFGQGTRLTVV.

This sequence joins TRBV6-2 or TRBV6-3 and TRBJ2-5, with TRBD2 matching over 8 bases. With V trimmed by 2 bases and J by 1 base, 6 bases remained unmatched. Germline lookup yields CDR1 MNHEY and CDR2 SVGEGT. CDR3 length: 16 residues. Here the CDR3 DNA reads TGTGCCAGCAGTTACGAGGCTAGCGGGCTCCAAGAGACCCAGTACTTC. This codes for CASSYEASGLQETQYF.

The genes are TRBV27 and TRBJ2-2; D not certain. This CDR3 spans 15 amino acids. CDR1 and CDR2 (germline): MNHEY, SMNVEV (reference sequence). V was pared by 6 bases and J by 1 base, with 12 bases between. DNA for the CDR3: TGTGCCAGCAGACCCCAGACTGTGAACACCGGGGAGCTGTTTTTT. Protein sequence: CASRPQTVNTGELFF.

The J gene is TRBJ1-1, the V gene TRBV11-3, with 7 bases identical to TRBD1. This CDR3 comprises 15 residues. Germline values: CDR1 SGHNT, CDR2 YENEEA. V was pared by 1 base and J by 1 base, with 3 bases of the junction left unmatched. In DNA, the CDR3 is TGTGCCAGCAGCTTAGGTCAGGGGGGGAACACTGAAGCTTTCTTT. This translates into CASSLGQGGNTEAFF.

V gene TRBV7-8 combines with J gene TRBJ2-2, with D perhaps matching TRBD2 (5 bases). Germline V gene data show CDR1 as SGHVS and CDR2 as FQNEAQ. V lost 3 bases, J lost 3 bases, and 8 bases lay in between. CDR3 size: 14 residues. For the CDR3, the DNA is TGTGCCAGCAGCTTGCTAGCCGACACCGGGGAGCTGTTTTTT. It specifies CASSLLADTGELFF. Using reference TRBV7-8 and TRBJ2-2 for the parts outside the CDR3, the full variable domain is GAGVSQSPRYKVAKRGQDVALRCDPISGHVSLFWYQQALGQGPEFLTYFQNEAQLDKSGLPSDRFFAERPEGSVSTLKIQRTQQEDSAVYLCASSLLADTGELFFGEGSRLTVL.

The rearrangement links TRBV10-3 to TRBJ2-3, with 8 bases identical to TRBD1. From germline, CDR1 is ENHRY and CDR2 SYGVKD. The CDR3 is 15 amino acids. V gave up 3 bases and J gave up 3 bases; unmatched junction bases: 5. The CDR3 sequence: CAISESGQVTDTQYF. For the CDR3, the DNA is TGTGCCATCAGTGAATCGGGACAGGTAACAGATACGCAGTATTTT.

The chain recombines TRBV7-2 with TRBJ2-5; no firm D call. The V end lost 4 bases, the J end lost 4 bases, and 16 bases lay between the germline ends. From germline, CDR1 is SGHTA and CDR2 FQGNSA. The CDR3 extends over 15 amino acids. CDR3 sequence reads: CASSSRTGYSETQYF. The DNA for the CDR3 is TGTGCCAGCAGCTCGAGAACCGGGTATTCAGAGACCCAGTACTTC. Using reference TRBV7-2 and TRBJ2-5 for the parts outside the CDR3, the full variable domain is GAGVSQSPSNKVTEKGKDVELRCDPISGHTALYWYRQSLGQGLEFLIYFQGNSAPDKSGLPSDRFSAERTGGSVSTLTIQRTQQEDSAVYLCASSSRTGYSETQYFGPGTRLLVL.

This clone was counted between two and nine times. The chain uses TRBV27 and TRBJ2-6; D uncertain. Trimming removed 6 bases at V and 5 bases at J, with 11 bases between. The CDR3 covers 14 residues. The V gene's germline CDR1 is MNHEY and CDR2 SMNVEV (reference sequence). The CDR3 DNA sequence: TGTGCCAGCAGCACCTCGGAGTGGGCCAACGTCCTGACTTTC. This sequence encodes CASSTSEWANVLTF.